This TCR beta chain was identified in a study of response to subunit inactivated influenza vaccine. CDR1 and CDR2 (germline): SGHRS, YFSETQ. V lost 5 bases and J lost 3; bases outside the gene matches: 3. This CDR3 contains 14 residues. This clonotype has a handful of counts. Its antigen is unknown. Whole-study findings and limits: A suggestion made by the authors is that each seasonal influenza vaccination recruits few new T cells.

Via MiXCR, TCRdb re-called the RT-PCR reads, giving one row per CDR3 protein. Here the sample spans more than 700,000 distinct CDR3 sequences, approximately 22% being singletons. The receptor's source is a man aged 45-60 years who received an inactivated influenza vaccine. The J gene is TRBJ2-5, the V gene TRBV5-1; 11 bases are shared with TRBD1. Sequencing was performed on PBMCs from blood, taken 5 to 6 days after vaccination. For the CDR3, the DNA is TGCGCCAGCAGGAAGGGACAGGGGGAAGAGACCCAGTACTTC. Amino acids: CASRKGQGEETQYF.